Below are 8 T cell receptor beta chains sequenced from a single sample in a study of CD8+ T cells in alopecia areata. Isolated RNA was reverse transcribed into cDNA used as the sequencing template. Data came from immunoSEQ multiplex PCR; TCRdb stores just in-frame clones and leaves some out. The sample shows hundreds of thousands of clones, roughly 69% of them seen only once. The sequencing used CD4+ T cells sorted from blood, collected at week 0. These receptors were obtained from a human donor with alopecia areata.

The chain joins TRBV11-2 to TRBJ2-7; possible D gene TRBD1, 6 bases. V dropped 8 bases and J dropped 6 bases, with 17 bases sitting between them. Germline V CDR1 and CDR2: SGHAT, FQNNGV. This CDR3 has 13 amino acids. The CDR3 nucleotides are TGTGCCAGCCTTTCCGGACAGCTCTCCGAGCAGTACTTC. Its translation: CASLSGQLSEQYF.

This clone showed up just a few times. The rearrangement uses TRBV29-1 and TRBJ2-1, with D perhaps TRBD1 (6 bases). V lost 7 bases and J lost 9, with 22 bases in between. Germline values: CDR1 SQVTM, CDR2 ANQGSEA. There are 14 residues in the CDR3. The CDR3 DNA follows: TGCAGCGCCCGGGTCTACCGGGACATTGGTGAGCAGTTCTTC. Translating gives CSARVYRDIGEQFF.

This chain connects TRBV4-3 to TRBJ1-1; D gene unclear. Germline CDR1 reads LGHNA; CDR2 reads YSLEER. The CDR3 is made up of 15 amino acids. Trimming removed 1 base at V and 4 bases at J, with 13 bases between. The CDR3 sequence is CASSQGHRSGTEAFF. The CDR3 DNA reads as TGCGCCAGCAGCCAAGGTCATCGGTCGGGCACTGAAGCTTTCTTT.

V gene TRBV9 combines with J gene TRBJ1-4, with a tentative D call TRBD1 (5 bases). This CDR3 comprises 13 residues. The germline V and J ends were trimmed by 0 bases and 15 bases, with 15 bases remaining between them. Germline lookup yields CDR1 SGDLS and CDR2 YYNGEE. CDR3 in DNA: TGTGCCAGCAGCGTAGAAAAGGACACCAAATTGTTTTTT. Translating it yields CASSVEKDTKLFF.

This clone has only one observation. J is TRBJ1-2 and V is TRBV15, with TRBD1 identical over 7 bases. Germline CDR1 and CDR2: LNHNV and YYDKDF (reference sequence). This CDR3 contains 15 residues. V dropped 0 bases and J dropped 12; count of bases not matched to a gene: 13. The CDR3 protein is CATSRDDGQAAVDTF. The DNA of the CDR3 is TGTGCCACCAGCAGAGATGACGGACAGGCCGCCGTGGACACCTTC.

This clone has only one observation. This chain connects TRBV27 to TRBJ2-5; 9 bases line up with TRBD1. The trim removed 2 bases at V and 5 bases at J, leaving 9 bases unmatched. The CDR3 runs 16 residues. Germline-derived CDR1 and CDR2 are MNHEY and SMNVEV (reference sequence). This CDR3 reads CASSLGPTGGVETQYF. CDR3 DNA sequence: TGTGCCAGCAGTTTAGGACCTACAGGGGGCGTTGAGACCCAGTACTTC.

The sample holds a few counts of this clone. The chain carries TRBV5-1 and TRBJ2-3; TRBD1 matches at 7 bases. The CDR3 covers 14 residues. Germline assignment: CDR1 SGHRS and CDR2 YFSETQ. The J segment lost 2 bases and the V segment lost 4 bases, leaving 4 bases of the junction unmatched. The CDR3 region has the DNA TGCGCCAGCAGCGTCGACAGGGTCACAGATACGCAGTATTTT. Residues: CASSVDRVTDTQYF.

The V call is TRBV19, the J call TRBJ1-5; D uncertain. V was clipped by 4 bases and J by 9 bases, with 7 bases between them. Germline V gene data show CDR1 as LNHDA and CDR2 as SQIVND (reference sequence). CDR3 length: 11 residues. CDR3 region: CASSSGGPQHF. The CDR3 coding sequence is TGTGCCAGTAGTAGTGGAGGGCCCCAGCATTTT.